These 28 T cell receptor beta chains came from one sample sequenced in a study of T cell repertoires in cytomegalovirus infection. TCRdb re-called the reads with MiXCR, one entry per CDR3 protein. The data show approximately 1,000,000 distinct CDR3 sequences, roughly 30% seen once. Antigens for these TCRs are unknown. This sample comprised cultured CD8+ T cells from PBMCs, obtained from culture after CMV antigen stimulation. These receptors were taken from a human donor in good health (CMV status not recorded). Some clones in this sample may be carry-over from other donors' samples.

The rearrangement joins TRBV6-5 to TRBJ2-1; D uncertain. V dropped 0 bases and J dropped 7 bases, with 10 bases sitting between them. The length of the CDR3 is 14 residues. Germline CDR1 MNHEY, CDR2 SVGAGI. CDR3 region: CASSYSMMRNEQFF. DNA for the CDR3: TGTGCCAGCAGTTACTCGATGATGAGGAATGAGCAGTTCTTC.

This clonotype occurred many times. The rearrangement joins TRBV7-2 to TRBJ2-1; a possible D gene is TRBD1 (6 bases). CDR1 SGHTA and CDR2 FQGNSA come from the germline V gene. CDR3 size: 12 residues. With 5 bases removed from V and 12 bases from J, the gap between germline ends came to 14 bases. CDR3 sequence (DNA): TGTGCCAGCAGCCCCTCAGCCAGGGGGCAGTTCTTC. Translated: CASSPSARGQFF.

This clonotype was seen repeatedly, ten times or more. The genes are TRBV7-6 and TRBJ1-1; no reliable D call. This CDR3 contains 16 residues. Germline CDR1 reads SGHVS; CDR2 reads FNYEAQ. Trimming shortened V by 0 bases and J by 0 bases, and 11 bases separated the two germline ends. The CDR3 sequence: CASSLAFVGLNTEAFF. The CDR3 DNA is TGTGCCAGCAGCTTAGCGTTCGTAGGGCTGAACACTGAAGCTTTCTTT.

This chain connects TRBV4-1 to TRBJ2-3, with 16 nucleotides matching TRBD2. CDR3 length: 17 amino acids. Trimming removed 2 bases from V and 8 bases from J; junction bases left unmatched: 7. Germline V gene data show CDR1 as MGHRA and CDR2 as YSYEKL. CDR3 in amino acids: CASSQKGTSGGVVTQYF. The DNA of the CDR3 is TGCGCCAGCAGCCAAAAAGGGACTAGCGGGGGGGTTGTTACGCAGTATTTT.

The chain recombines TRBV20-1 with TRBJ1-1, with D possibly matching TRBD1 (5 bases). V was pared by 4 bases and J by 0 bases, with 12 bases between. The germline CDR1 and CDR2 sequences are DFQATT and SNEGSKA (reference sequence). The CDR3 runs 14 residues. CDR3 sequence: CSAKDGGLNTEAFF. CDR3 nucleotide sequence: TGCAGTGCTAAGGACGGGGGATTGAACACTGAAGCTTTCTTT.

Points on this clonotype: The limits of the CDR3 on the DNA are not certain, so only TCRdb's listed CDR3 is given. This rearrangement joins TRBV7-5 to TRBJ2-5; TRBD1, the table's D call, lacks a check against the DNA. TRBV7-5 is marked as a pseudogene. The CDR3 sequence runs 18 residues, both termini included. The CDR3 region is CISVSEAIGQGGGQTQYF.

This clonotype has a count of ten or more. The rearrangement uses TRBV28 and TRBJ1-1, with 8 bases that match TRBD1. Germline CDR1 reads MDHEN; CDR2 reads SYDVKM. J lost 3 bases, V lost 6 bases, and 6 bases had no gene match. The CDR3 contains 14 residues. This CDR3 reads CASSPDRGYTEAFF. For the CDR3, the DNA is TGTGCCAGCAGCCCAGACAGGGGTTACACTGAAGCTTTCTTT. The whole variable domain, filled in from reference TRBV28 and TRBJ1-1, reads DVKVTQSSRYLVKRTGEKVFLECVQDMDHENMFWYRQDPGLGLRLIYFSYDVKMKEKGDIPEGYSVSREKKERFSLILESASTNQTSMYLCASSPDRGYTEAFFGQGTRLTVV.

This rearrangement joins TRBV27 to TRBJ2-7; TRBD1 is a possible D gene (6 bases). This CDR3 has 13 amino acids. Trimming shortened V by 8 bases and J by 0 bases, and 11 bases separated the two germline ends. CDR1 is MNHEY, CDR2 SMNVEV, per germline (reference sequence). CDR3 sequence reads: CASARDTSYEQYF. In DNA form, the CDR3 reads TGTGCCAGCGCCCGGGACACCTCCTACGAGCAGTACTTC.

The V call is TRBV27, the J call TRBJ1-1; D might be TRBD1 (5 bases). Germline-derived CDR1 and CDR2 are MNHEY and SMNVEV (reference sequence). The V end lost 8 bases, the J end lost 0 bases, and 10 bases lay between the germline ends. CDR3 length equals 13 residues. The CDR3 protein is CASGAALNTEAFF. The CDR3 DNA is TGTGCCAGCGGGGCGGCCCTGAACACTGAAGCTTTCTTT.

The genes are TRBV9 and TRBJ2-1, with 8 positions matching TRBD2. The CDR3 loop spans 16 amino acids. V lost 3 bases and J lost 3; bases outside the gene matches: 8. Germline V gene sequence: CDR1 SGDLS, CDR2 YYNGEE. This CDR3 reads CASSEKSGGGYNEQFF. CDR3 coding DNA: TGTGCCAGCAGCGAGAAAAGCGGGGGTGGCTACAATGAGCAGTTCTTC.

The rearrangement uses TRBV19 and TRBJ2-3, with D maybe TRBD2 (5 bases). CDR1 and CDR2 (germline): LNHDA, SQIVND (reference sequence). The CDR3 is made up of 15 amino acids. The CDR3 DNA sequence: TGTCCCCGTCGGGGTCCGGTAGTAATCGTAGATACGCAGTATTTT. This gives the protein CPRRGPVVIVDTQYF.

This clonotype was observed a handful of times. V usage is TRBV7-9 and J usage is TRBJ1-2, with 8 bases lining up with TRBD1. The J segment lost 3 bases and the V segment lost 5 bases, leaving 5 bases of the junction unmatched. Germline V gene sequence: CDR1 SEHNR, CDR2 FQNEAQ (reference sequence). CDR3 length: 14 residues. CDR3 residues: CASSNPDRDYGYTF. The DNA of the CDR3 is TGTGCCAGCAGCAACCCGGACAGGGACTATGGCTACACCTTC.

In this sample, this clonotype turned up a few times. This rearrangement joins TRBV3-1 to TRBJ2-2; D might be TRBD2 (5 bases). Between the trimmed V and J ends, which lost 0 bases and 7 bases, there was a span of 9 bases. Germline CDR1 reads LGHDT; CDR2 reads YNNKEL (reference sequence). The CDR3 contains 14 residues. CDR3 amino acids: CASSQETEVGELFF. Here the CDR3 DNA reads TGTGCCAGCAGCCAAGAAACGGAGGTCGGGGAGCTGTTTTTT.

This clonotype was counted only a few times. CDR3 in DNA: TGTGCCAGCAGTTCATCAGCCCGTCAAGCCCTTAACTATGGCTACACCTTC. This encodes CASSSSARQALNYGYTF. The V gene is TRBV27, the J gene TRBJ1-2; no clear D gene. V was trimmed by 4 bases and J by 1 base, leaving 19 bases between them. This CDR3 comprises 17 residues. The germline gives CDR1 MNHEY, CDR2 SMNVEV (reference sequence).

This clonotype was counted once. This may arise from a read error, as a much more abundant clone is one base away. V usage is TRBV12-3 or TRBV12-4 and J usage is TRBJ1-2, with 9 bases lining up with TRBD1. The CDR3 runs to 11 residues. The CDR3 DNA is TGTGTCACCTCCGGGACAGGGAGCTACACCTTC. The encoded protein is CVTSGTGSYTF.

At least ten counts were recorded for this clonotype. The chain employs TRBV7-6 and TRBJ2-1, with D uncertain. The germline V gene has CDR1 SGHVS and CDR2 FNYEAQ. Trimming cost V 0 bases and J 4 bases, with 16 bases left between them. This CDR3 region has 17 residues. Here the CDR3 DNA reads TGTGCCAGCAGCTTAGCCCCCAACTTGGACCCTTACAATGAGCAGTTCTTC. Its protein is CASSLAPNLDPYNEQFF.

The CDR3 protein is CASSSDMIGELFF. The CDR3 bases are TGTGCCAGCAGCTCAGACATGATCGGGGAGCTGTTTTTT. The rearrangement links TRBV5-6 to TRBJ2-2; D is unresolved. V was trimmed by 3 bases and J by 7 bases, leaving 10 bases between them. The CDR3 loop spans 13 amino acids. Germline assignment: CDR1 SGHDT and CDR2 YYEEEE.

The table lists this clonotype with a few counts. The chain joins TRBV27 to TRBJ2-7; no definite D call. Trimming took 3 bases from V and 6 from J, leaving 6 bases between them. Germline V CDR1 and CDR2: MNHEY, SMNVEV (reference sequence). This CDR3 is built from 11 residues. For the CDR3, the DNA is TGTGCCAGCAGTTTTGGGTCCGAGCAGTACTTC. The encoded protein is CASSFGSEQYF.

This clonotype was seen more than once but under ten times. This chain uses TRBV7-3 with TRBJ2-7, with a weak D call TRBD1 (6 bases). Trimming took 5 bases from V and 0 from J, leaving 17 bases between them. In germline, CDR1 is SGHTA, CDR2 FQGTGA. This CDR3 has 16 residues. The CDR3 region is CASSPGQFSLSYEQYV. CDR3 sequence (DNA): TGTGCCAGCAGCCCCGGACAGTTTAGCCTCTCCTACGAGCAGTACGTC.

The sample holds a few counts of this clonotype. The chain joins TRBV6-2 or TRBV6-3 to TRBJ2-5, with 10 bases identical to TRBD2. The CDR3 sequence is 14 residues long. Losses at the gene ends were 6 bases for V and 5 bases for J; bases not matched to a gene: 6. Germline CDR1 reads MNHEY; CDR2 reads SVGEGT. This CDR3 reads CASRTSAGGETQYF. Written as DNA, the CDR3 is TGTGCCAGCAGAACCTCAGCGGGGGGGGAGACCCAGTACTTC.

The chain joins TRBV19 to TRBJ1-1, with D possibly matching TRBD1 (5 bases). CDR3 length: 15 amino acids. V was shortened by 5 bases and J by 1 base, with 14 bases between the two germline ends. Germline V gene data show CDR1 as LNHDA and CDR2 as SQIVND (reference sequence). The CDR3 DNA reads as TGTGCCAGTAGTTACGGGGACGGATCGAACACTGAAGCTTTCTTT. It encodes CASSYGDGSNTEAFF.

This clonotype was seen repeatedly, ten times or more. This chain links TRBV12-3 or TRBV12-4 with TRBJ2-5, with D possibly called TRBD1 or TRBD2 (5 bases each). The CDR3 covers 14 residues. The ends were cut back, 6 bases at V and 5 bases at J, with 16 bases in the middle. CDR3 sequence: CASSPVQGGETQYF. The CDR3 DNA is TGTGCCAGCAGCCCGGTGCAGGGCGGGGAGACCCAGTACTTC.

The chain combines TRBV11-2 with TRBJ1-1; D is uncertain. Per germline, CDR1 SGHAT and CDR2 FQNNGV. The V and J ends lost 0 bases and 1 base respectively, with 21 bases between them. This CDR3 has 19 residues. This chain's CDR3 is CASSLDQFSYDQENTEAFF. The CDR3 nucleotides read TGTGCCAGCAGCTTAGATCAGTTTTCTTATGATCAAGAGAACACTGAAGCTTTCTTT.

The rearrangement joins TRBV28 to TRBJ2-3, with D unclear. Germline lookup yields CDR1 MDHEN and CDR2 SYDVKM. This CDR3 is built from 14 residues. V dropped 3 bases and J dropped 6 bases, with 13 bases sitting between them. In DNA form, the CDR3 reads TGTGCCAGCAGTTTTGATACCTCCGCCGATACGCAGTATTTT. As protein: CASSFDTSADTQYF. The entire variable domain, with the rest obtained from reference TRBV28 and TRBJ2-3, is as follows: DVKVTQSSRYLVKRTGEKVFLECVQDMDHENMFWYRQDPGLGLRLIYFSYDVKMKEKGDIPEGYSVSREKKERFSLILESASTNQTSMYLCASSFDTSADTQYFGPGTRLTVL.

In DNA, the CDR3 is TGTGCCAGTAGTATAGTGGCGGGGGGCTCACCCCTCCACTTT. Translation gives CASSIVAGGSPLHF. This rearrangement joins TRBV19 to TRBJ1-6; the D gene is possibly TRBD1 (6 bases). The CDR3 consists of 14 residues. The germline V and J ends were trimmed by 1 base and 10 bases, with 11 bases remaining between them. Germline loops: CDR1 LNHDA, CDR2 SQIVND (reference sequence). The variable domain in full, with the rest retrieved from reference TRBV19 and TRBJ1-6, is DGGITQSPKYLFRKEGQNVTLSCEQNLNHDAMYWYRQDPGQGLRLIYYSQIVNDFQKGDIAEGYSVSREKKESFPLTVTSAQKNPTAFYLCASSIVAGGSPLHFGNGTRLTVT.

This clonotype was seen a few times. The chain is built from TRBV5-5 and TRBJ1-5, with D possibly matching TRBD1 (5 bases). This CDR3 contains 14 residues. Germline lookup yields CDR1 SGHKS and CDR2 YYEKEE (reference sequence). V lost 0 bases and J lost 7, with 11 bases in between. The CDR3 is CASSLAWGGQPQHF. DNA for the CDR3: TGTGCCAGCAGCTTGGCGTGGGGGGGACAGCCCCAGCATTTT.

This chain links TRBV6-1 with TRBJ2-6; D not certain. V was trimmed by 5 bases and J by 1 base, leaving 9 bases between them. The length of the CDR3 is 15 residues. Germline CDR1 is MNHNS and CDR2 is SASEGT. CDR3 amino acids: CASSSHWSGANVLTF. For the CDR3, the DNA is TGTGCCAGCAGTAGCCACTGGTCTGGGGCCAACGTCCTGACTTTC.

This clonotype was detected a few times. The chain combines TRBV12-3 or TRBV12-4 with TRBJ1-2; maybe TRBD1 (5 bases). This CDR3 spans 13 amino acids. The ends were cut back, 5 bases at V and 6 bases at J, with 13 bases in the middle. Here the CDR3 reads CASSPRGTHGYTF. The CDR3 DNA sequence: TGTGCCAGCAGTCCGCGAGGGACGCATGGCTACACCTTC.